What follows is one T cell receptor beta chain and its context. There is no known antigen for this receptor. A read error may produce the germline difference seen at one junction end. This sample includes further DNA sequences coding for the same CDR3. At one collaborating source in Seattle, patients were enrolled during active infection and were followed longitudinally through the course of disease. Each collaborating institution followed its own protocols to collect whole blood in K2EDTA tubes. For TCRbeta analysis, collaborators shipped samples as frozen whole blood, isolated PBMCs, or DNA extracted from either of those sample types. TCRbeta CDR3 regions were amplified from genomic DNA by means of the immunoSEQ Assay, a bias-controlled multiplex PCR. Concerning the study's data processing: Within the assay, amplification of reference gene primers was used to estimate how many nucleated cells each sample contained. To quantify the absolute abundance of each unique TCRbeta CDR3 rearrangement, sequence reads were collapsed and filtered. For each sample, productive Simpson clonality was calculated as the square root of Simpson's diversity index across productive rearrangements. The source is immuneACCESS, and TCRdb retained only in-frame sequences with V and J called. Part of the clones is not carried over; for the studies checked, unresolved V genes explain less than half of this, and the remainder is unexplained. V, J and clone size were drawn from that table, and D and trimming were deduced from the DNA. The sample has just under 350,000 clones on record, around 87% of them singletons. Nearly 6.5% of the sample rests with the top ten.

The sample comes from a study of blood T cell repertoires in COVID-19 (dated by TCRdb to between 2020 and 2021). Broadly, across the study: The collaborator samples originated in the United States, Italy and Spain and spanned the acute and convalescent phases of COVID-19. The material from the prospective study consisted of cDNA or gDNA derived from T cells, B-cell-depleted T cells, or PBMCs. Deeply sampled blood TCRbeta repertoires from subjects exposed to, actively infected with, or recovered from COVID-19 were included in the dataset. The repertoires were released in a freely available public database meant as a resource for research on the immune response to SARS-CoV-2. The samples were drawn from the first 160 participants of the ongoing ImmuneRACE study and from 1,254 subjects provided by 6 global collaborators. A de-identified subject ID, COVID-19 status, age in years and sex were almost always included in the sample metadata. Where HLA class I and class II types were available, the types were taken from metadata supplied by the sample provider, not from assay-based typing.

The full study reports these points: The quantity of clinical and demographic metadata differed by source and by participant and was supplied without curation.

The CDR3, from cysteine to phenylalanine, totals 16 residues. Just CDR3 DNA is preserved here, 48 bases in frame from base 1. From a lookup of the germline V gene, CDR1 and CDR2 are SGHRS and YFSETQ. Sequenced: peripheral blood. This chain joins TRBV5-1 to TRBJ1-2; 11 central bases correspond to TRBD1. The sequence was collected from a woman in her fifties or sixties with COVID-19, enrolled during active disease. The CDR3 protein: CASSFDGQGARGGYTF. The sequence in DNA is TGTGCCAGCAGCTTTGACGGACAGGGGGCGCGAGGTGGCTACACCTTC.